The 7 T cell receptor beta chains below were found in one sample sequenced in a study of cytomegalovirus exposure and HLA in healthy donors. 13 Jbeta primers and 60 Vbeta primers were used for the PCR. Sequencing was performed with immunoSEQ multiplex PCR; in TCRdb, only in-frame clones are kept and a portion is missing. The table for this sample gives about 110,000 clones. Sequencing input: PBMCs. The receptors derive from a man in his forties in good health and CMV-seropositive.

The chain uses TRBV15 and TRBJ2-5; a weak D match, TRBD1 (6 bases). Trimming left V 5 bases short and J 11 bases short, with 30 bases between. This CDR3 contains 17 residues. Germline CDR1 is LNHNV and CDR2 is YYDKDF (reference sequence). CDR3 residues: CATSPTLDRTLKMEQYF. Here the CDR3 DNA reads TGTGCCACCAGCCCGACGTTAGACAGGACTTTAAAGATGGAGCAGTACTTC.

CDR3 nucleotide sequence: TGTGCCAGCAGCCATACTAGCGGGATCTCCTACGAGCAGTACTTC. Its protein product is CASSHTSGISYEQYF. V usage is TRBV4-2 and J usage is TRBJ2-7; TRBD2 agrees at 10 bases. J gave up 0 bases and V 3 bases, and 2 bases lay outside the gene matches. CDR1 and CDR2 from the germline V gene are LGHNA and YNFKEQ. This CDR3 spans 15 amino acids.

The rearrangement uses TRBV27 and TRBJ2-7, with 7 positions matching TRBD2. From germline, CDR1 is MNHEY and CDR2 SMNVEV (reference sequence). The CDR3 sequence is 15 residues long. With 2 bases clipped from V and 5 bases from J, the junction kept 9 bases outside the gene matches. This CDR3 is CASSLRGGGSHEQYF. CDR3 nucleotides: TGTGCCAGCAGTTTACGTGGTGGCGGGAGTCACGAGCAGTACTTC.

The chain combines TRBV29-1 with TRBJ2-7; no clear D. V was cut by 5 bases and J by 5 bases, with 19 bases left in between. Germline lookup yields CDR1 SQVTM and CDR2 ANQGSEA. The CDR3 extends over 14 amino acids. The CDR3 protein is CSVIVLARSNEQYF. The CDR3 DNA is TGCAGCGTTATTGTTCTGGCCAGATCCAACGAGCAGTACTTC.

This rearrangement joins TRBV6-5 to TRBJ2-1; 9 positions match TRBD2. There are 14 residues in the CDR3. From germline, CDR1 is MNHEY and CDR2 SVGAGI. V dropped 1 base and J dropped 9; count of bases not matched to a gene: 4. The CDR3 nucleotides read TGTGCCAGCAGTTACTTGCGGCGGGAGGGTGAGCAGTTCTTC. Protein product: CASSYLRREGEQFF.

The rearrangement joins TRBV19 to TRBJ1-5; 7 nucleotides align to TRBD1. The CDR3 runs to 16 residues. J lost 3 bases, V lost 5 bases, and 10 bases had no gene match. Germline lookup yields CDR1 LNHDA and CDR2 SQIVND (reference sequence). For the CDR3, the DNA is TGTGCCAGTAGTTTAAACAGGGGCAATATCAATCAGCCCCAGCATTTT. Translation gives CASSLNRGNINQPQHF.

This chain uses TRBV2 with TRBJ2-2; no definite D call. V lost 8 bases and J 3 bases, leaving 13 bases between the germline ends. The CDR3 is 14 amino acids. Germline assignment: CDR1 SNHLY and CDR2 FYNNEI. CDR3 residues: CASRGSADTGELFF. The CDR3 nucleotides are TGTGCCAGCCGTGGCAGCGCAGACACCGGGGAGCTGTTTTTT.